This TCR beta chain was documented in a study of beta chain features in type 1 diabetes. The isolated RNA, all of it, was reverse transcribed, so expressed TCRB transcripts were what got sequenced. Sequencing used immunoSEQ multiplex PCR; TCRdb keeps in-frame clones, though not all of them. This table has 250,000 to 350,000 clones, roughly 15% appearing once. This clone was seen repeatedly, ten times or more. Trimming stripped 4 bases from V and 8 bases from J, with 6 bases between. CDR3 length equals 12 residues. The V gene's germline CDR1 is SGHTA and CDR2 FQGNSA. The receptor was isolated from a man aged 25-45 years in good health. Sequencing input: central memory CD4+ T cells from blood. The V call is TRBV7-2, the J call TRBJ2-6; D is uncertain. CDR3 region: CASSSRSNVLTF. The CDR3 coding sequence is TGTGCCAGCAGCTCTCGGTCCAACGTCCTGACTTTC.